These 28 T cell receptor beta chains share one sample of origin, sequenced in a study of shared clonotypes between healthy human individuals. Here immunoSEQ multiplex PCR was the method, and the copy in TCRdb shows in-frame clones only, minus some. Here the sample spans hundreds of thousands of clones, 90% to 98% being singletons. Naive CD8 cells lacked CD45RO, underwent positive selection for CCR7 and left out terminally differentiated effector memory CD45RA+ cells. Sequenced input: naive CD8+ T cells sorted from blood. All receptors derive from a man in his thirties or forties in good health.

This chain uses TRBV5-1 with TRBJ2-7; 10 nucleotides match TRBD2. Germline CDR1 is SGHRS and CDR2 is YFSETQ. The CDR3 contains 13 residues. V shed 4 bases, J shed 7 bases, and the junction held 5 bases outside the gene matches. In DNA form, the CDR3 reads TGCGCCAGCAGCACTGGACTAGCGGTTGAGCAGTACTTC. Protein product: CASSTGLAVEQYF.

Only one count was recorded for this clone. The CDR3 loop is CASKENTEAFF. As DNA, the CDR3 is TGTGCCAGCAAGGAGAACACTGAAGCTTTCTTT. This sequence joins TRBV2 and TRBJ1-1; D remains unclear. The V end was cut by 7 bases, the J end by 1 base, with 4 bases between. Germline CDR1 and CDR2: SNHLY and FYNNEI. The CDR3 is made up of 11 amino acids.

The genes are TRBV29-1 and TRBJ2-3, with D perhaps matching TRBD2 (5 bases). The CDR3 contains 14 residues. Trimming shortened V by 4 bases and J by 1 base, and 12 bases separated the two germline ends. Looked up from germline, CDR1 is SQVTM and CDR2 is ANQGSEA. The CDR3 loop reads CSVVEGPRTDTQYF. The CDR3, as DNA: TGCAGCGTTGTTGAGGGCCCTCGCACAGATACGCAGTATTTT.

The chain couples TRBV25-1 to TRBJ1-2; D gene uncertain. Germline V gene data show CDR1 as MGHDK and CDR2 as SYGVNS. V was clipped by 1 base and J by 10 bases, with 10 bases between them. The CDR3 consists of 12 residues. CDR3 sequence: CASSELEGNYTF. CDR3 coding DNA: TGTGCCAGCAGTGAATTAGAGGGTAACTACACCTTC.

For the CDR3, the DNA is TGTGCCAGCAGCTCCCGGACATCGCGGAGGGACGAGCAGTACTTC. Protein sequence: CASSSRTSRRDEQYF. This chain links TRBV5-4 with TRBJ2-7, with a tentative D call TRBD2 (6 bases). CDR1 is SGHNT and CDR2 is YYREEE in the germline V gene (reference sequence). V was clipped by 3 bases and J by 5 bases, with 18 bases between them. CDR3 length: 15 residues. Full variable domain (rest looked up from reference TRBV5-4 and TRBJ2-7): ETGVTQSPTHLIKTRGQQVTLRCSSQSGHNTVSWYQQALGQGPQFIFQYYREEENGRGNFPPRFSGLQFPNYSSELNVNALELDDSALYLCASSSRTSRRDEQYFGPGTRLTVT.

This chain connects TRBV29-1 to TRBJ2-7; TRBD1 matches 7 bases. CDR1 and CDR2 (germline): SQVTM, ANQGSEA. This CDR3 is 15 amino acids long. Trimming at V came to 6 bases and at J to 2 bases, leaving 13 bases not matched to a gene. The CDR3 is CSVESGQQPTYEQYF. DNA of the CDR3: TGCAGCGTCGAGTCGGGACAGCAGCCTACCTACGAGCAGTACTTC.

The CDR3 nucleotides read TGCAGCGTTGTATACAGGGGGCGCGGGAATGAGCAGTTCTTC. Translating it yields CSVVYRGRGNEQFF. This rearrangement joins TRBV29-1 to TRBJ2-1, with TRBD1 matching over 9 bases. Trimming took 4 bases from V and 7 from J; bases not matched to a gene: 8. In germline, CDR1 is SQVTM, CDR2 ANQGSEA. The CDR3 covers 14 residues.

V usage is TRBV9 and J usage is TRBJ2-2, with TRBD1 identical over 7 bases. The germline V gene encodes CDR1 SGDLS and CDR2 YYNGEE. V dropped 4 bases and J dropped 7; count of bases not matched to a gene: 7. This CDR3 is built from 14 residues. The CDR3 region is CASSPRTGGGELFF. CDR3 in DNA: TGTGCCAGCAGCCCACGGACAGGAGGCGGGGAGCTGTTTTTT. Full variable domain (missing parts from reference TRBV9 and TRBJ2-2): DSGVTQTPKHLITATGQRVTLRCSPRSGDLSVYWYQQSLDQGLQFLIQYYNGEERAKGNILERFSAQQFPDLHSELNLSSLELGDSALYFCASSPRTGGGELFFGEGSRLTVL.

The chain couples TRBV2 to TRBJ2-7; the D call may be TRBD1 or TRBD2 (6 bases each). The V gene lost 5 bases and the J gene lost 0 bases, with 17 bases spanning the gap. Germline V lookup: CDR1 SNHLY, CDR2 FYNNEI. This CDR3 has 16 residues. The CDR3 sequence: CASSTTRQEGSYEQYF. CDR3 DNA sequence: TGTGCCAGCAGTACCACCCGACAGGAGGGCTCCTACGAGCAGTACTTC.

This sequence joins TRBV28 and TRBJ2-7, with D perhaps TRBD1 (6 bases). Germline assignment: CDR1 MDHEN and CDR2 SYDVKM. V was trimmed by 5 bases and J by 3 bases, leaving 11 bases between them. The CDR3 runs to 13 residues. Written as DNA, the CDR3 is TGTGCCAGCAGTCCTGACAGGAGCTACGAGCAGTACTTC. It codes for CASSPDRSYEQYF.

The table lists this clone with a count of one. The rearrangement joins TRBV4-3 to TRBJ2-3; 7 bases line up with TRBD2. V dropped 0 bases and J dropped 3; count of bases not matched to a gene: 3. Germline loops: CDR1 LGHNA, CDR2 YSLEER. This CDR3 is 15 amino acids long. CDR3 residues: CASSQDGGRTDTQYF. CDR3 bases: TGCGCCAGCAGCCAAGATGGCGGGAGAACAGATACGCAGTATTTT.

The chain links TRBV11-2 to TRBJ2-7; the D is unclear. V dropped 0 bases and J dropped 2 bases, with 8 bases sitting between them. The CDR3 covers 14 residues. Germline V gene lookup returns CDR1 SGHAT and CDR2 FQNNGV. The CDR3 protein is CASSLDKGAYEQYF. The CDR3 bases are TGTGCCAGCAGCTTAGATAAGGGTGCCTACGAGCAGTACTTC. The variable domain in full, completed from reference TRBV11-2 and TRBJ2-7, reads EAGVAQSPRYKIIEKRQSVAFWCNPISGHATLYWYQQILGQGPKLLIQFQNNGVVDDSQLPKDRFSAERLKGVDSTLKIQPAKLEDSAVYLCASSLDKGAYEQYFGPGTRLTVT.

The CDR3 DNA sequence: TGTGCCAGCAGTTTAGGAGGGGACAATGAGCAGTTCTTC. Protein: CASSLGGDNEQFF. This chain uses TRBV28 with TRBJ2-1; weak D call: TRBD2 (6 bases). Germline CDR1 is MDHEN and CDR2 is SYDVKM. CDR3 length equals 13 residues. V shed 2 bases and J shed 5 bases, with 7 bases lying between them. The full variable domain, with the rest looked up from reference TRBV28 and TRBJ2-1, is DVKVTQSSRYLVKRTGEKVFLECVQDMDHENMFWYRQDPGLGLRLIYFSYDVKMKEKGDIPEGYSVSREKKERFSLILESASTNQTSMYLCASSLGGDNEQFFGPGTRLTVL.

The CDR3 DNA is TGTGCCACCAGCAGACCGGGACAGGGGTACGAGCAGTACTTC. Protein sequence: CATSRPGQGYEQYF. This chain joins TRBV15 and TRBJ2-7, with TRBD1 identical over 10 bases. Germline V lookup: CDR1 LNHNV, CDR2 YYDKDF (reference sequence). The trim removed 2 bases at V and 4 bases at J, leaving 2 bases unmatched. This CDR3 spans 14 amino acids. Complete variable domain (other parts from reference TRBV15 and TRBJ2-7): DAMVIQNPRYQVTQFGKPVTLSCSQTLNHNVMYWYQQKSSQAPKLLFHYYDKDFNNEADTPDNFQSRRPNTSFCFLDIRSPGLGDTAMYLCATSRPGQGYEQYFGPGTRLTVT.

The chain couples TRBV14 to TRBJ1-1; TRBD1 is a possible D gene (5 bases). The CDR3 has 17 amino acids. Trimming left V 0 bases short and J 10 bases short, with 24 bases between. The germline V gene encodes CDR1 SGHDN and CDR2 FVKESK. The CDR3 region is CASSQEAFQGPGSGAFF. DNA for the CDR3: TGTGCCAGCAGCCAAGAAGCGTTCCAGGGACCCGGTTCTGGAGCTTTCTTT.

The chain employs TRBV18 and TRBJ1-2; D call uncertain. The germline V gene encodes CDR1 KGHSH and CDR2 LQKENI. Trimming removed 3 bases from V and 2 bases from J, with 13 bases in between. The CDR3 consists of 15 residues. In nucleotides, the CDR3 is TGTGCCAGCTCACCTCCGACTTGGCAAAACTATGGCTACACCTTC. Translating gives CASSPPTWQNYGYTF.

V and J are TRBV29-1 and TRBJ2-1; 10 positions match TRBD2. Trimming at V came to 3 bases and at J to 3 bases, leaving 2 bases not matched to a gene. Germline values: CDR1 SQVTM, CDR2 ANQGSEA. This CDR3 spans 14 amino acids. In DNA, the CDR3 is TGCAGCGTTGACGGGACTAGCGACTACAATGAGCAGTTCTTC. Protein sequence: CSVDGTSDYNEQFF.

J is TRBJ2-7 and V is TRBV9, with D perhaps matching TRBD1 or TRBD2 (5 bases each). The ends were cut back, 0 bases at V and 5 bases at J, with 12 bases in the middle. There are 14 residues in the CDR3. Germline V CDR1 and CDR2: SGDLS, YYNGEE. CDR3 sequence (DNA): TGTGCCAGCAGCGTAGCGGGACCACAAGACGAGCAGTACTTC. Protein: CASSVAGPQDEQYF.

The gene calls are TRBV11-2 and TRBJ2-7; 12 positions match TRBD2. CDR1 and CDR2 (germline): SGHAT, FQNNGV. The length of the CDR3 is 16 residues. The V segment lost 6 bases and the J segment 0 bases; nucleotides outside the gene matches: 6. The CDR3 region is CASSSPGLAGSYEQYF. CDR3 DNA: TGTGCCAGCAGTTCACCGGGACTAGCGGGCTCCTACGAGCAGTACTTC. The entire variable domain, with the rest obtained from reference TRBV11-2 and TRBJ2-7, is as follows: EAGVAQSPRYKIIEKRQSVAFWCNPISGHATLYWYQQILGQGPKLLIQFQNNGVVDDSQLPKDRFSAERLKGVDSTLKIQPAKLEDSAVYLCASSSPGLAGSYEQYFGPGTRLTVT.

The rearrangement joins TRBV23-1 to TRBJ1-2; D is ambiguous. TRBV23-1 is identified as an open reading frame with a role that is uncertain. CDR3 length: 14 amino acids. The ends were cut back, 6 bases at V and 0 bases at J, with 11 bases in the middle. In nucleotides, the CDR3 is TGCGCCAGCAGATCAGCCAAGGCTAACTATGGCTACACCTTC. Amino acids: CASRSAKANYGYTF.

The V gene is TRBV4-3, the J gene TRBJ2-2, with D possibly called TRBD1 or TRBD2 (5 bases each). From germline, CDR1 is LGHNA and CDR2 YSLEER. The V end lost 2 bases, the J end lost 1 base, and 17 bases lay between the germline ends. The CDR3 has 18 amino acids. The CDR3 DNA sequence: TGCGCCAGCAGCCAATCCCCCCCCGGGACGAAGAACACCGGGGAGCTGTTTTTT. This encodes CASSQSPPGTKNTGELFF.

The rearrangement joins TRBV5-6 to TRBJ2-7, with D possibly TRBD2 on 6 matching bases. The V gene lost 5 bases and the J gene lost 0 bases, with 15 bases spanning the gap. CDR1 SGHDT and CDR2 YYEEEE come from the germline V gene. This CDR3 is built from 15 residues. The DNA for the CDR3 is TGTGCCAGCAGTTGGCTGGGACTGGACTCCTACGAGCAGTACTTC. This sequence encodes CASSWLGLDSYEQYF.

As for this clone: The identical CDR3 is also encoded by other nucleotide sequences in the sample. The rearrangement uses TRBV14 and TRBJ2-7; the D is unclear. This CDR3 comprises 11 residues. Trimming stripped 0 bases from V and 3 bases from J, with 0 bases between. Germline lookup yields CDR1 SGHDN and CDR2 FVKESK. CDR3 sequence reads: CASSQDYEQYF. CDR3 coding DNA: TGTGCCAGCAGCCAAGACTACGAGCAGTACTTC.

The chain recombines TRBV28 with TRBJ1-1, with D unresolved. The CDR3 length is 11 residues. The V end lost 6 bases, the J end lost 14 bases, and 16 bases lay between the germline ends. Germline CDR1 reads MDHEN; CDR2 reads SYDVKM. The CDR3 protein is CASRHGLLVFF. The CDR3 DNA is TGTGCCAGCAGACATGGTCTCCTCGTGTTCTTT. Supplemented by reference TRBV28 and TRBJ1-1, the full variable domain reads DVKVTQSSRYLVKRTGEKVFLECVQDMDHENMFWYRQDPGLGLRLIYFSYDVKMKEKGDIPEGYSVSREKKERFSLILESASTNQTSMYLCASRHGLLVFFGQGTRLTVV.

The chain combines TRBV10-2 with TRBJ2-5; 8 positions agree with TRBD2. The J segment lost 5 bases and the V segment lost 4 bases, leaving 12 bases of the junction unmatched. The CDR3 spans 16 residues. From germline, CDR1 is WSHSY and CDR2 SAAADI. CDR3 sequence: CASSVPAGAFKETQYF. CDR3 DNA: TGCGCCAGCAGTGTACCAGCGGGAGCCTTCAAGGAGACCCAGTACTTC.

This chain connects TRBV29-1 to TRBJ2-7, with TRBD2 identical over 11 bases. V shed 6 bases, J shed 5 bases, and the junction held 6 bases outside the gene matches. Germline V gives CDR1 SQVTM, CDR2 ANQGSEA. The CDR3 is made up of 13 amino acids. CDR3 sequence reads: CSVISGRANEQYF. The CDR3 nucleotides read TGCAGCGTCATTAGCGGGAGGGCCAACGAGCAGTACTTC.

This clone was seen only once. The chain recombines TRBV29-1 with TRBJ1-1; D unresolved. The CDR3 consists of 14 residues. V lost 6 bases and J 3 bases, leaving 17 bases between the germline ends. Looked up from germline, CDR1 is SQVTM and CDR2 is ANQGSEA. The CDR3: CSVLEGEGHTEAFF. CDR3 bases: TGCAGCGTCCTGGAGGGTGAGGGCCACACTGAAGCTTTCTTT.

The gene calls are TRBV9 and TRBJ2-5; D is unclear. Germline CDR1 reads SGDLS; CDR2 reads YYNGEE. Trimming removed 1 base at V and 4 bases at J, with 14 bases between. The CDR3 spans 15 residues. The DNA of the CDR3 is TGTGCCAGCAGCGTACTGGACGGACCACCAGAGACCCAGTACTTC. It is translated as CASSVLDGPPETQYF.